This is a list of T cell receptor beta chains from one sample in a study of blood T cell repertoires in COVID-19. Here immunoSEQ multiplex PCR was the method, and the copy in TCRdb shows in-frame clones only, minus some. The sample holds about 120,000 clones, around 89% seen once. Sequencing input: peripheral blood. Receptors originate from a man between 60 and 75 years old with COVID-19, enrolled during active disease. CDR3s include the opening cysteine and the closing phenylalanine or tryptophan.

v_call,cdr3_length,cdr3_aa
TRBV6-5,16,CASSYSRGQGSDTQYF
TRBV30,13,CAWGDRPNQPQHF
TRBV10-3,15,CAIRLEGAGNSPLHF
TRBV6-5,14,CASRATVANYGYTF
TRBV5-8,13,CASSQPGGSGYTF
TRBV7-6,18,CASSFKAQTSGVYNEQFF
TRBV27,15,CASSFWSGGVNEQFF
TRBV7-8,17,CASSLVVGRATNEKLFF
TRBV7-8,15,CASSLADARNQPQHF
TRBV5-4,14,CASSSDWDDEKLFF
TRBV3-1/TRBV3-2,16,CASSQAGTQSNQPQHF
TRBV9,14,CASSPRDRGNEQYF
TRBV7-9,15,CASSLVQGSYNEQFF
TRBV12-3/TRBV12-4,13,CASSLFRYNEQFF
TRBV6-4,13,CASSDGSRYGYTF
TRBV6-5,14,CATQETGFNPGYTF
TRBV6-5,15,CASSYGADTNYGYTF
TRBV9,15,CASSVVRGGTDTQYF
TRBV14,15,CASSQDNRWYNEQFF
TRBV29-1,13,CSVESPGWDEQYF
TRBV7-2,15,CASGVSGGLLDTQYF
TRBV5-4,13,CASSLDRVTEAFF
TRBV6-2/TRBV6-3,15,CASSLSSGAAYEQYF
TRBV12-3/TRBV12-4,11,CASSTTSEQYF
TRBV7-8,14,CASSLGAIDQPQHF
TRBV7-3,14,CASSPWAQGETQYF
TRBV18,16,CASSQETGGLDSPLHF
TRBV2,14,CASNNRRVNEKLFF
TRBV7-2,13,CASLGAVGDEQFF
TRBV6-2/TRBV6-3,13,CASSSGQGYEQYF
TRBV5-1,16,CASSLDPQGYNSPLHF